This T cell receptor (beta chain) appears in the sequencing data of a study of CD8 T cells in Susac syndrome. The study, taken as a whole, reports: In TEMRA cells and active patients, CD8+ clonal expansion in Susac reached its peak. Susac-specific public clones were found in total CD8+ and CD8+ TEMRA repertoires, numbering some 17 and five, respectively.

Germline V gene sequence: CDR1 DFQATT, CDR2 SNEGSKA (reference sequence). There are 19 residues in the CDR3. The J segment lost 1 base and the V segment lost 6 bases, leaving 19 bases of the junction unmatched. As concerns this clonotype: The antigen is not known.

Random hexamers were used to reverse transcribe the RNA input (about 0.45 to 1 ug). TCRdb recomputed calls from the immunoSEQ multiplex PCR reads with MiXCR, one row per CDR3 protein. The sample contains around 85,000 distinct CDR3 sequences, 85% to 95% of which appear only once. The source material was CD8+ T cells from PBMCs. The origin of this receptor is a human donor with Susac syndrome. This chain connects TRBV20-1 to TRBJ2-3, with 10 bases fitting TRBD2. CDR3 region: CSAVVPGLAEKGGTDTQYF. CDR3 sequence (DNA): TGCAGTGCCGTAGTTCCCGGACTAGCGGAAAAAGGGGGCACAGATACGCAGTATTTT.